Sequencing of this TCR beta chain was carried out in a study of regulatory T cells in long-lasting Graves disease. Between the trimmed V and J ends, which lost 3 bases and 4 bases, there was a span of 13 bases. The germline CDR1 and CDR2 sequences are SQVTM and ANQGSEA. CDR3 length: 14 amino acids. This sample's time point: newly diagnosed GD, antithyroid drugs for less than 3 months. The TCR library was made from RNA that had been extracted from PBMCs in TRIzol. Arm-PCR with iRepertoire HTBI primers amplified the CDR3 regions for these TCR beta libraries. Each CDR3 protein gets one entry after TCRdb re-called the multiplex PCR reads with MiXCR. The sample has hundreds of thousands of distinct CDR3 sequences, about 15% seen once; the top ten hold around a quarter. The sample was also linked to a second study, of T cells in Graves' hyperthyroidism and ophthalmopathy. Per that study: When ophthalmopathy did not progress within 18 months, Graves' hyperthyroidism was considered stable. An initial round of RT-PCR targeting the TCR CDR3 relied on the HTBI primer set.

The specimen was peripheral blood mononuclear cells (PBMCs), collected at new diagnosis, from a patient treated with antithyroid drugs. This TCR was sampled from a woman aged 35-65 years with Graves disease. J is TRBJ1-5 and V is TRBV29-1; possibly TRBD1 for D (5 bases). CDR3 in amino acids: CSVDLGRENQPQHF. The CDR3 nucleotides are TGCAGCGTTGACCTGGGACGGGAAAATCAGCCCCAGCATTTT.